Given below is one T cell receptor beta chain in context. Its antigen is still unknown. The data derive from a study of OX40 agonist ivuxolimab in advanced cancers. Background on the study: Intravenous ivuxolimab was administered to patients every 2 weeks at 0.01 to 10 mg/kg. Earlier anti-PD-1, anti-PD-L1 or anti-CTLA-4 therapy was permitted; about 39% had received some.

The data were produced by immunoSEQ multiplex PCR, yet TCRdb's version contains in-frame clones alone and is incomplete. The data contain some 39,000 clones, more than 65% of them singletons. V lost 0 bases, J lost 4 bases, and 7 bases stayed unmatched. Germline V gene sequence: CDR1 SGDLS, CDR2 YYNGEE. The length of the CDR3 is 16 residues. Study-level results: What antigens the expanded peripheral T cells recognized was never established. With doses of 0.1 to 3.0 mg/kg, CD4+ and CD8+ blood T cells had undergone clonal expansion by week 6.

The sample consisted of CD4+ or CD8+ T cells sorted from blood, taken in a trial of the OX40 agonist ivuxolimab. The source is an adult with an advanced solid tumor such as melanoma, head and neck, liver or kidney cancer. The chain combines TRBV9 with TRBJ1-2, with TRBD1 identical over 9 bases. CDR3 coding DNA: TGTGCCAGCAGCGTAGCTACGGACAGGGGTGGCTATGGCTACACCTTC. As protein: CASSVATDRGGYGYTF.